Shown below are 20 T cell receptor beta chains from a single sample sequenced in a study of regulatory T cells in long-lasting Graves disease (dated by TCRdb to about 2021). Library preparation employed multiplex PCR. These reads were obtained on an Illumina HiSeq 4000. CDR3 regions were amplified by Arm-PCR with iRepertoire HTBI primers to construct TCR beta libraries. Using fastp trimming at Q25 and MiXCR clonotype assembly, TCRdb reanalyzed the public sequencing data and kept in-frame beta chains. Identical CDR3 proteins give one entry, which carries the most common genes and DNA. Recorded for this sample are roughly 500,000 distinct CDR3 sequences; about 11% of them occurred a single time. The ten top clones hold 8.9% of the sample. Read against the paper, the sample's time point label means: newly diagnosed GD, antithyroid drugs for less than 3 months. For both TCR sequencing and RNA sequencing, RNA was extracted from PBMCs using TRIzol.

These sequences were also reported in another study, on T cells in Graves' hyperthyroidism and ophthalmopathy.

Sequencing used peripheral blood mononuclear cells (PBMCs), obtained at new diagnosis, from a patient treated with antithyroid drugs. These receptors were taken from a woman in her twenties or thirties with Graves disease. Donor details come from another sample of the same person, matched by shared clones.

This clonotype was counted at least ten times. V is TRBV18 and J is TRBJ2-3; D is ambiguous. The CDR3 runs to 14 residues. Germline values: CDR1 KGHSH, CDR2 LQKENI. V was cut by 0 bases and J by 4 bases, with 8 bases left in between. CDR3 DNA: TGTGCCAGCTCACCACCAGGGATTCCAGATACGCAGTATTTT. Translating gives CASSPPGIPDTQYF.

With respect to this clonotype: A much larger clone differs by one base, so this may be a read error. It is likely a read error, because the conserved phenylalanine at the end of the CDR3 is missing. The gene calls are TRBV20-1 and TRBJ1-5; possibly TRBD1 for D (5 bases). The CDR3 is made up of 15 amino acids. The germline V gene has CDR1 DFQATT and CDR2 SNEGSKA (reference sequence). V was shortened by 4 bases and J by 0 bases, with 13 bases between the two germline ends. This chain's CDR3 is CSATRGAYSNQPQHL. Here the CDR3 DNA reads TGCAGTGCTACCCGTGGGGCTTATAGCAATCAGCCCCAGCATCTT.

This clonotype was observed many times. The rearrangement joins TRBV20-1 to TRBJ2-3; TRBD2 aligns across 11 bases. V shed 4 bases and J 11 bases; nucleotides not matched to a gene: 14. CDR3 length: 15 residues. CDR1 and CDR2 (germline): DFQATT, SNEGSKA (reference sequence). The CDR3 DNA is TGCAGTGCTAACCAACTAGCGGGAGTCTTCTCGATGCAGTATTTT. Residues: CSANQLAGVFSMQYF.

This clonotype has ten or more counts. This chain joins TRBV2 and TRBJ1-1; a weak D match, TRBD1 (6 bases). V lost 4 bases to trimming and J lost 2 bases, with 11 bases between them. The CDR3 totals 14 residues. CDR1 and CDR2 (germline): SNHLY, FYNNEI. This CDR3 reads CASSVSGGNTEAFF. DNA of the CDR3: TGTGCCAGCAGTGTGTCGGGGGGCAACACTGAAGCTTTCTTT. The variable domain in full, with the rest retrieved from reference TRBV2 and TRBJ1-1, is EPEVTQTPSHQVTQMGQEVILRCVPISNHLYFYWYRQILGQKVEFLVSFYNNEISEKSEIFDDQFSVERPDGSNFTLKIRSTKLEDSAMYFCASSVSGGNTEAFFGQGTRLTVV.

This clonotype was picked up a small number of times. DNA of the CDR3: TGTGCCAGCAGTACGACGACAGGGGCAGGGCAGCCCCAGCATTTT. It is translated as CASSTTTGAGQPQHF. V is TRBV27 and J is TRBJ1-5, with 8 bases matching TRBD1. Germline CDR1 and CDR2: MNHEY and SMNVEV (reference sequence). CDR3 size: 15 residues. The junction had 10 bases not matched to a gene; V was cut back by 5 bases and J by 7 bases.

This clonotype was seen many times. The chain carries TRBV20-1 and TRBJ2-7; 9 positions agree with TRBD1. The CDR3 has 14 residues. Unmatched junction bases numbered 11, after V lost 6 bases and J lost 5 bases. CDR1 and CDR2 from the germline V gene are DFQATT and SNEGSKA (reference sequence). This chain's CDR3 is CSAGAGTGRNEQYF. The CDR3, as DNA: TGCAGTGCCGGGGCCGGGACAGGGAGGAACGAGCAGTACTTC.

This clonotype was counted many times. This sequence joins TRBV12-3 or TRBV12-4 and TRBJ1-5; D may be TRBD1 (6 bases). The germline V and J ends were trimmed by 3 bases and 3 bases, with 21 bases remaining between them. The CDR3 spans 18 residues. The CDR3 DNA sequence: TGTGCCAGCAGTTTTTGGGGGGGGACGGACAGTCTCAATCAGCCCCAGCATTTT. This codes for CASSFWGGTDSLNQPQHF.

This clonotype has just a few counts. The V gene is TRBV19, the J gene TRBJ1-5, with 8 bases lining up with TRBD1. Trimming at V came to 3 bases and at J to 4 bases, leaving 11 bases not matched to a gene. Germline CDR1 and CDR2: LNHDA and SQIVND (reference sequence). This CDR3 contains 17 residues. The CDR3 region has the DNA TGTGCCAGTAGTATGTGGCTCAGGACAGGGAAAAATCAGCCCCAGCATTTT. It is translated as CASSMWLRTGKNQPQHF. The full variable domain, in which reference TRBV19 and TRBJ1-5 provide the parts outside the CDR3, is DGGITQSPKYLFRKEGQNVTLSCEQNLNHDAMYWYRQDPGQGLRLIYYSQIVNDFQKGDIAEGYSVSREKKESFPLTVTSAQKNPTAFYLCASSMWLRTGKNQPQHFGDGTRLSIL.

Only a few counts were recorded for this clonotype. CDR3 DNA sequence: TGCGCCAGCAGCACCACAGTAAGGAACACTGAAGCTTTCTTT. This encodes CASSTTVRNTEAFF. The genes are TRBV5-1 and TRBJ1-1; D not resolved. V was shortened by 4 bases and J by 1 base, with 11 bases between the two germline ends. This CDR3 spans 14 amino acids. Germline loops: CDR1 SGHRS, CDR2 YFSETQ.

In its sample, this clonotype was seen many times. The chain is built from TRBV28 and TRBJ1-5, with D unresolved. The V gene lost 3 bases and the J gene lost 9 bases, with 9 bases spanning the gap. Germline CDR1 MDHEN, CDR2 SYDVKM. This CDR3 is 12 amino acids long. As DNA, the CDR3 is TGTGCCAGCAGTTTCCCCGAGGTGCCCCAGCATTTT. This translates into CASSFPEVPQHF.

This clonotype was observed many times. The gene calls are TRBV29-1 and TRBJ1-1; D call uncertain. The CDR3 spans 10 residues. Germline values: CDR1 SQVTM, CDR2 ANQGSEA. The V gene lost 5 bases and the J gene lost 8 bases, with 9 bases spanning the gap. The CDR3 sequence is CSVSDYEAFF. The CDR3 nucleotides read TGCAGCGTTTCCGACTACGAAGCTTTCTTT.

The chain carries TRBV18 and TRBJ2-1, with D perhaps assigned TRBD1 or TRBD2 (5 bases each). V was shortened by 3 bases and J by 6 bases, with 24 bases between the two germline ends. Germline V CDR1 and CDR2: KGHSH, LQKENI. CDR3 length: 18 amino acids. The CDR3 protein is CASSPRRLQPRGANEQFF. Written as DNA, the CDR3 is TGTGCCAGCTCACCCCGTAGATTACAGCCCAGAGGGGCCAATGAGCAGTTCTTC. Supplemented by reference TRBV18 and TRBJ2-1, the full variable domain reads NAGVMQNPRHLVRRRGQEARLRCSPMKGHSHVYWYRQLPEEGLKFMVYLQKENIIDESGMPKERFSAEFPKEGPSILRIQQVVRGDSAAYFCASSPRRLQPRGANEQFFGPGTRLTVL.

This clonotype was recorded at least ten times. The chain combines TRBV28 with TRBJ2-7; 8 nucleotides agree with TRBD1. The trim removed 4 bases at V and 2 bases at J, leaving 7 bases unmatched. CDR3 size: 15 residues. The germline CDR1 and CDR2 sequences are MDHEN and SYDVKM. The chain's CDR3 is CASSSVGQGTYEQYF. Here the CDR3 DNA reads TGTGCCAGCAGTTCAGTAGGACAGGGAACCTACGAGCAGTACTTC.

This clonotype has at least ten counts. The rearrangement links TRBV27 to TRBJ2-7, with 10 nucleotides matching TRBD1. Trimming removed 6 bases from V and 6 bases from J; junction bases left unmatched: 8. CDR3 length equals 14 residues. Germline V gene sequence: CDR1 MNHEY, CDR2 SMNVEV (reference sequence). The CDR3 loop reads CASRNDRGLSEQYF. Written as DNA, the CDR3 is TGTGCCAGCAGGAACGACAGGGGGCTCTCCGAGCAGTACTTC.

This chain links TRBV6-1 with TRBJ2-7; TRBD1 matches at 8 bases. Trimming took 4 bases from V and 0 from J; bases not matched to a gene: 5. The CDR3 has 15 amino acids. Per germline, CDR1 MNHNS and CDR2 SASEGT. Here the CDR3 reads CASSGRTGNSYEQYF. DNA for the CDR3: TGTGCCAGCAGTGGCAGGACAGGGAACTCCTACGAGCAGTACTTC.

This clonotype was counted ten times or more. The chain carries TRBV27 and TRBJ1-5; no definite D call. Between the trimmed V and J ends, which lost 6 bases and 2 bases, there was a span of 14 bases. Germline assignment: CDR1 MNHEY and CDR2 SMNVEV (reference sequence). This CDR3 region has 15 residues. As DNA, the CDR3 is TGTGCCAGCAGGCCCGGCCTAGGTGGCAATCAGCCCCAGCATTTT. This sequence encodes CASRPGLGGNQPQHF.

Many counts were recorded for this clonotype. This chain links TRBV25-1 with TRBJ1-1; D gene ambiguous. The V end was cut by 3 bases, the J end by 3 bases, with 14 bases between. From germline, CDR1 is MGHDK and CDR2 SYGVNS. The CDR3 loop spans 15 amino acids. The CDR3 DNA reads TGTGCCAGCAGTGAGGGCGACATTACGGACACTGAAGCTTTCTTT. This encodes CASSEGDITDTEAFF.

The chain recombines TRBV4-1 with TRBJ1-4, with a possible D match to TRBD1 (5 bases). Germline loops: CDR1 MGHRA, CDR2 YSYEKL. This CDR3 region has 16 residues. V shed 3 bases and J shed 5 bases, with 16 bases lying between them. In DNA form, the CDR3 reads TGCGCCAGCAGCCATGATCCGGGACGGCGCAATGAAAAACTGTTTTTT. As protein: CASSHDPGRRNEKLFF.

This clonotype was picked up many times. The chain has TRBV5-1 and TRBJ2-1; D is perhaps TRBD2 (5 bases). The CDR3 runs to 15 residues. CDR1 is SGHRS and CDR2 is YFSETQ in the germline V gene. V shed 1 base and J shed 3 bases, with 11 bases lying between them. The CDR3 loop is CASSLRVASYNEQFF. CDR3 bases: TGCGCCAGCAGCTTGAGGGTAGCGAGCTACAATGAGCAGTTCTTC.

V and J are TRBV6-2 or TRBV6-3 and TRBJ2-1; TRBD2 aligns across 11 bases. The CDR3 extends over 17 amino acids. The ends lost 4 bases at V and 2 bases at J; junction bases unmatched: 7. Germline-derived CDR1 and CDR2 are MNHEY and SVGEGT. CDR3 protein: CASSFSGLADAYNEQFF. For the CDR3, the DNA is TGTGCCAGCAGTTTCTCGGGACTAGCGGACGCCTACAATGAGCAGTTCTTC.